The rows below give T cell receptor beta chains drawn from one sample of a study of T cells after posttransplantation cyclophosphamide. Assay: immunoSEQ multiplex PCR; the TCRdb copy retains only in-frame clones and omits some. This table has under 2,500 clones, 71% appearing once. The sequencing used PBMCs, collected around 35 days after a stem cell transplant with posttransplant cyclophosphamide. The receptors were sampled from a male patient in his forties or fifties who received an allogeneic stem cell transplant from a related donor and was CMV-positive. Some T cells may be the graft donor's. Both conserved end residues are part of each CDR3. The D gene is left open where the match is weak. The listing skips clone size in some rows; elsewhere it reads once, few, many or a size class.

abundance | len | j_gene | v_gene | d_gene | CDR3aa | CDR3nt
- | 18 | TRBJ2-5 | TRBV7-2 | TRBD1 | CASSLGPQTGTGLETQYF | TGTGCCAGCAGCTTAGGGCCTCAAACCGGGACAGGGTTGGAGACCCAGTACTTC
- | 16 | TRBJ2-5 | TRBV7-8 | TRBD1 | CASSLEAGGIKETQYF | TGTGCCAGCAGCTTAGAGGCAGGGGGCATAAAAGAGACCCAGTACTTC
- | 12 | TRBJ2-7 | TRBV30 | - | CAWSPPGYEQYF | TGTGCCTGGAGTCCGCCAGGGTACGAGCAGTACTTC
- | 15 | TRBJ2-3 | TRBV5-1 | TRBD2 | CASSIATSTTDTQYF | TGCGCCAGCAGCATTGCGACTAGCACCACAGATACGCAGTATTTT
- | 17 | TRBJ1-1 | TRBV5-1 | TRBD1 | CASSFGDRESMNTEAFF | TGCGCCAGCAGCTTCGGGGACAGGGAGAGCATGAACACTGAAGCTTTCTTT
- | 13 | TRBJ2-7 | TRBV2 | TRBD1 | CASSEGTGDEQYF | TGTGCCAGCAGTGAAGGGACAGGGGACGAGCAGTACTTC
- | 12 | TRBJ2-7 | TRBV7-9 | - | CASSGGFYEQYF | TGTGCCAGCAGCGGGGGGTTCTACGAGCAGTACTTC
- | 19 | TRBJ1-1 | TRBV13 | - | CASSFPGGGLIEGDTEAFF | TGTGCCAGCAGCTTCCCCGGAGGCGGGCTAATCGAAGGTGACACTGAAGCTTTCTTT
- | 13 | TRBJ1-4 | TRBV9 | - | CASSGAVDSLLFF | TGTGCCAGCAGCGGGGCCGTGGACAGCTTGTTGTTTTTT
large | 14 | TRBJ2-7 | TRBV5-6 | - | CASSLWGVYYEQYF | TGTGCCAGCAGCTTGTGGGGCGTTTATTACGAGCAGTACTTC
- | 15 | TRBJ2-7 | TRBV7-2 | TRBD2 | CASSFTSGRPNEQYF | TGTGCCAGCAGCTTTACTAGCGGGAGGCCGAACGAGCAGTACTTC